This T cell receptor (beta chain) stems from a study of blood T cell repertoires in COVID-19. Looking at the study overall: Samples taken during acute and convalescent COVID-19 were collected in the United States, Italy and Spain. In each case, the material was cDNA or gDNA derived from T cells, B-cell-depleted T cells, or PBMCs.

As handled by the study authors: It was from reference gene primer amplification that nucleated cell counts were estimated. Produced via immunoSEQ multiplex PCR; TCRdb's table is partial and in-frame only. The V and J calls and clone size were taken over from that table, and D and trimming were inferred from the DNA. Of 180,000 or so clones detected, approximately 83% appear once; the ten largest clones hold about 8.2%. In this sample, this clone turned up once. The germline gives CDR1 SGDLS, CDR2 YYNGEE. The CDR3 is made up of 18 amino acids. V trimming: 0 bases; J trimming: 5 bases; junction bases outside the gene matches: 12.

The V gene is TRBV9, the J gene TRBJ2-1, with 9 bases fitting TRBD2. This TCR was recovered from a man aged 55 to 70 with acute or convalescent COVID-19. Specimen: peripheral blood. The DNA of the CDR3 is TGTGCCAGCAGCGTAGATCCGAAGGAGACTAGCGGAAACAATGAGCAGTTCTTC. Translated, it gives CASSVDPKETSGNNEQFF.